Below are 16 T cell receptor beta chains sequenced from a single sample in a study of PD-1 and CTLA-4 blockade in melanoma. Profiling relied on immunoSEQ multiplex PCR, and the TCRdb table lists in-frame clones only, not all of them. The table shows some 33,000 clones, with about 85% occurring only once. The starting material was CD8+ T cells from peripheral blood, obtained from a patient given anti-PD-1 treatment. The source of these receptors is a human donor with melanoma.

The CDR3 is CASSLYRGPYEQYF. Here the CDR3 DNA reads TGTGCCAGCAGTTTGTACAGGGGGCCCTACGAGCAGTACTTC. The genes are TRBV28 and TRBJ2-7, with 9 bases fitting TRBD1. The germline gives CDR1 MDHEN, CDR2 SYDVKM. V lost 3 bases, J lost 2 bases, and 2 bases stayed unmatched. There are 14 residues in the CDR3.

The genes are TRBV4-1 and TRBJ1-3; tentatively, D is TRBD1 (5 bases). V dropped 0 bases and J dropped 4 bases, with 10 bases sitting between them. CDR3 size: 15 residues. Germline lookup yields CDR1 MGHRA and CDR2 YSYEKL. The CDR3, as DNA: TGCGCCAGCAGCCAAGATCAGACAGCCGGAAACACCATATATTTT. It translates to CASSQDQTAGNTIYF.

The rearrangement uses TRBV14 and TRBJ1-1, with unresolved D. CDR3 length: 14 amino acids. V was trimmed by 6 bases and J by 1 base, leaving 12 bases between them. Germline V lookup: CDR1 SGHDN, CDR2 FVKESK. CDR3 sequence (DNA): TGTGCCAGCAGTCGAAGGACTGGGAACACTGAAGCTTTCTTT. The encoded protein is CASSRRTGNTEAFF.

The chain links TRBV6-6 to TRBJ1-4; D is possibly TRBD1 (5 bases). This CDR3 contains 16 residues. Germline V gene sequence: CDR1 MNHNY, CDR2 SVGAGI (reference sequence). V was cut by 0 bases and J by 3 bases, with 11 bases left in between. CDR3 DNA: TGTGCCAGCAGTTACTCAAGGGAGGGACCTAATGAAAAACTGTTTTTT. This sequence encodes CASSYSREGPNEKLFF.

The chain is built from TRBV19 and TRBJ2-2; 8 bases match TRBD1. The V gene's germline CDR1 is LNHDA and CDR2 SQIVND (reference sequence). The CDR3 totals 14 residues. J gave up 9 bases and V 5 bases, and 8 bases lay outside the gene matches. The CDR3: CASSPQGAMRELFF. DNA of the CDR3: TGTGCCAGTAGTCCGCAGGGGGCAATGAGGGAGCTGTTTTTT.

This rearrangement joins TRBV6-5 to TRBJ1-1; TRBD1 agrees at 10 bases. Germline CDR1 is MNHEY and CDR2 is SVGAGI. After removal of 3 bases from V and 8 bases from J, the junction contained 3 bases not matched to a gene. This CDR3 region has 13 residues. In DNA form, the CDR3 reads TGTGCCAGCAGTTATCCGGGACAGGGGGAAGCTTTCTTT. Its translation: CASSYPGQGEAFF.

The chain recombines TRBV7-9 with TRBJ1-1, with D possibly TRBD1 on 5 matching bases. Germline-derived CDR1 and CDR2 are SEHNR and FQNEAQ (reference sequence). CDR3 length: 14 residues. V was cut by 5 bases and J by 8 bases, with 18 bases left in between. In nucleotides, the CDR3 is TGTGCCAGCAGCCCCACCGGGGGTGATTTGGAAGCTTTCTTT. Its protein product is CASSPTGGDLEAFF.

The J gene is TRBJ2-5, the V gene TRBV13, with 9 bases that match TRBD2. This CDR3 is built from 16 residues. V lost 1 base to trimming and J lost 2 bases; unmatched junction nucleotides: 5. The germline CDR1 and CDR2 sequences are PRHDT and FYEKMQ (reference sequence). DNA for the CDR3: TGTGCCAGCAGCTTAGATCCTAGCGGGGCGCAAGAGACCCAGTACTTC. Its protein is CASSLDPSGAQETQYF. The whole variable domain, remainder taken from reference TRBV13 and TRBJ2-5, is AAGVIQSPRHLIKEKRETATLKCYPIPRHDTVYWYQQGPGQDPQFLISFYEKMQSDKGSIPDRFSAQQFSDYHSELNMSSLELGDSALYFCASSLDPSGAQETQYFGPGTRLLVL.

The chain employs TRBV19 and TRBJ2-3, with TRBD1 identical over 7 bases. Trimming took 4 bases from V and 0 from J; bases not matched to a gene: 7. The germline CDR1 and CDR2 sequences are LNHDA and SQIVND (reference sequence). The CDR3 runs 16 residues. The DNA for the CDR3 is TGTGCCAGTAGTAAACCTTTGGGACAGAGCACAGATACGCAGTATTTT. This translates into CASSKPLGQSTDTQYF.

The count of this clone is one. This chain links TRBV7-8 with TRBJ1-2, with 7 bases matching TRBD1. CDR1 is SGHVS and CDR2 is FQNEAQ in the germline V gene. The V gene end was trimmed by 6 bases and the J gene end by 4 bases; junction bases not matched to a gene: 8. The CDR3 length is 14 residues. The CDR3 bases are TGTGCCAGCAGTCTAGACAGGGACCTCTATGGCTACACCTTC. Translated: CASSLDRDLYGYTF.

The chain carries TRBV9 and TRBJ2-1; D not certain. Germline CDR1 reads SGDLS; CDR2 reads YYNGEE. The CDR3 has 14 residues. Trimming shortened V by 0 bases and J by 5 bases, and 9 bases separated the two germline ends. The CDR3 bases are TGTGCCAGCAGCGTAGACCCAGCTAACAATGAGCAGTTCTTC. This translates into CASSVDPANNEQFF.

The rearrangement links TRBV6-5 to TRBJ2-3, with 8 bases lining up with TRBD2. The ends lost 0 bases at V and 2 bases at J; junction bases unmatched: 4. CDR1 is MNHEY, CDR2 SVGAGI, per germline. The CDR3 is made up of 16 amino acids. CDR3 amino acids: CASSYSLAAATDTQYF. In nucleotides, the CDR3 is TGTGCCAGCAGTTACTCACTAGCGGCGGCCACAGATACGCAGTATTTT.

The CDR3 loop reads CAWSRSDYSYEQYF. CDR3 coding DNA: TGTGCCTGGAGTCGCAGCGACTACTCCTACGAGCAGTACTTC. This rearrangement joins TRBV30 to TRBJ2-7, with a weak D call TRBD2 (5 bases). The V gene lost 2 bases and the J gene lost 0 bases, with 11 bases spanning the gap. Germline lookup yields CDR1 GTSNPN and CDR2 SVGIG (reference sequence). This CDR3 region has 14 residues.

V and J are TRBV12-3 or TRBV12-4 and TRBJ1-1; D unresolved. Trimming took off 3 bases at V and 2 bases at J, with 7 bases between the two ends. The CDR3 runs to 13 residues. The CDR3 DNA reads as TGTGCCAGCAGTTTTCAACTTAACACTGAAGCTTTCTTT. Residues: CASSFQLNTEAFF.

CDR3 DNA sequence: TGTGCCAGCAGCTTAGCGGGGGGGAACACTGAAGCTTTCTTT. As protein: CASSLAGGNTEAFF. This chain connects TRBV11-3 to TRBJ1-1; D is perhaps TRBD1 (5 bases). Trimming stripped 1 base from V and 1 base from J, with 7 bases between. The CDR3 has 14 amino acids. Germline V gene sequence: CDR1 SGHNT, CDR2 YENEEA.

The CDR3 DNA follows: TGTGCCAGCGGGTCAAGGATGCGTGGCTACACCTTC. Translation: CASGSRMRGYTF. The chain joins TRBV9 to TRBJ1-2; unclear D gene. The CDR3 is 12 amino acids. Deletions cut 7 bases from V and 7 bases from J, with 14 bases between. Germline lookup yields CDR1 SGDLS and CDR2 YYNGEE.